These 32 T cell receptor beta chains came from one sample sequenced in a study of blood T cell repertoires in COVID-19. Assay used: immunoSEQ multiplex PCR; TCRdb lists only in-frame clones, some missing. Among about 200,000 clones listed, about 92% were seen once. The material sequenced was peripheral blood. All receptors come from a man younger than 40 with acute or convalescent COVID-19.

The rearrangement joins TRBV3-1 (or the pseudogene TRBV3-2) to TRBJ1-1; 8 nucleotides agree with TRBD1. This CDR3 region has 15 residues. Germline CDR1 is LGHDT and CDR2 is YNNKEL (reference sequence). V shed 2 bases, J shed 1 base, and the junction held 3 bases outside the gene matches. The CDR3 region has the DNA TGTGCCAGCAGCCAATCAGGGGGCGCGAACACTGAAGCTTTCTTT. This gives the protein CASSQSGGANTEAFF.

The chain uses TRBV2 and TRBJ1-6; a weak D match, TRBD1 (6 bases). Trimming removed 10 bases at V and 2 bases at J, with 15 bases between. From germline, CDR1 is SNHLY and CDR2 FYNNEI. This CDR3 is built from 15 residues. The CDR3 DNA reads TGTGCCATCCCGGACAGCGATACCTATAATTCACCCCTCCACTTT. Protein product: CAIPDSDTYNSPLHF.

The genes are TRBV3-1 (or the pseudogene TRBV3-2) and TRBJ1-6, with D perhaps TRBD1 (6 bases). CDR3 length: 16 amino acids. CDR1 is LGHDT, CDR2 YNNKEL, per germline (reference sequence). The germline V and J ends were trimmed by 2 bases and 9 bases, with 17 bases remaining between them. The DNA for the CDR3 is TGTGCCAGCAGCCAATCCCGGGGGGGGCCGGGTTCACCCCTCCACTTT. It encodes CASSQSRGGPGSPLHF.

The chain has TRBV13 and TRBJ1-6; D may be TRBD1 (6 bases). Germline assignment: CDR1 PRHDT and CDR2 FYEKMQ (reference sequence). This CDR3 contains 14 residues. Trimming pared 6 bases from V and 6 bases from J, leaving 12 bases between. The CDR3 nucleotides read TGTGCCAGCAGACCGACAGGCGGTAATTCACCCCTCCACTTT. Translated: CASRPTGGNSPLHF.

This clone appeared once. The chain recombines TRBV27 with TRBJ2-2, with no clear D. Trimming pared 3 bases from V and 6 bases from J, leaving 5 bases between. The CDR3 is 12 residues long. The V gene's germline CDR1 is MNHEY and CDR2 SMNVEV (reference sequence). The CDR3 region is CASSLAPGELFF. CDR3 in DNA: TGTGCCAGCAGTTTGGCCCCCGGGGAGCTGTTTTTT.

The rearrangement joins TRBV6-5 to TRBJ1-1; 7 bases match TRBD1. CDR1 is MNHEY and CDR2 is SVGAGI in the germline V gene. J gave up 3 bases and V 6 bases, and 13 bases lay outside the gene matches. The CDR3 has 16 amino acids. The CDR3 DNA follows: TGTGCCAGCAGCTACCTGACAGGGTTGAAGGACACTGAAGCTTTCTTT. Translation: CASSYLTGLKDTEAFF.

This chain links TRBV10-3 with TRBJ1-3; D is unclear. Germline V gene lookup returns CDR1 ENHRY and CDR2 SYGVKD. This CDR3 spans 13 amino acids. V lost 7 bases to trimming and J lost 2 bases, with 9 bases between them. The CDR3 reads CAITDYTGNTIYF. The CDR3 DNA reads as TGTGCCATCACAGATTACACTGGAAACACCATATATTTT.

The chain combines TRBV18 with TRBJ1-6; tentative D call: TRBD1 (5 bases). The germline gives CDR1 KGHSH, CDR2 LQKENI. The CDR3 spans 16 residues. V dropped 1 base and J dropped 8 bases, with 15 bases sitting between them. The CDR3 DNA reads TGTGCCAGCTCACCACAGGGGTTGGGGCAAGATTCACCCCTCCACTTT. Residues: CASSPQGLGQDSPLHF.

The rearrangement links TRBV5-1 to TRBJ2-7; 11 bases line up with TRBD1. The CDR3 has 15 residues. Germline assignment: CDR1 SGHRS and CDR2 YFSETQ. V shed 3 bases and J 4 bases; nucleotides not matched to a gene: 6. The DNA for the CDR3 is TGCGCCAGCAGCTATCTTGGACAGGGGGCTTACGAGCAGTACTTC. Translated: CASSYLGQGAYEQYF.

The chain recombines TRBV5-1 with TRBJ1-2; a weak D match, TRBD1 (6 bases). The CDR3 covers 16 residues. V lost 4 bases to trimming and J lost 4 bases, with 20 bases between them. Germline V gene data show CDR1 as SGHRS and CDR2 as YFSETQ. Written as DNA, the CDR3 is TGCGCCAGCAGCGGGACGACAGGTCTTGGGGGCTATGGCTACACCTTC. This translates into CASSGTTGLGGYGYTF.

The chain has TRBV10-3 and TRBJ2-3, with 8 bases aligning to TRBD1. Germline CDR1 and CDR2: ENHRY and SYGVKD. The CDR3 totals 15 residues. Trimming removed 3 bases from V and 3 bases from J; junction bases left unmatched: 5. CDR3 bases: TGTGCCATCAGTGATAAGGACAGGGCAACAGATACGCAGTATTTT. It codes for CAISDKDRATDTQYF.

This clone came up once. The chain has TRBV6-5 and TRBJ2-1, with 8 bases fitting TRBD2. Per the germline V gene, CDR1 is MNHEY and CDR2 is SVGAGI. J gave up 0 bases and V 8 bases, and 3 bases lay outside the gene matches. The CDR3 runs to 14 residues. The CDR3 region is CASSSGSSYNEQFF. In DNA form, the CDR3 reads TGTGCCAGCTCCAGCGGGAGCTCCTACAATGAGCAGTTCTTC.

The V call is TRBV6-1, the J call TRBJ1-1, with 7 bases aligning to TRBD1. The V gene's germline CDR1 is MNHNS and CDR2 SASEGT. The trim removed 4 bases at V and 5 bases at J, leaving 19 bases unmatched. There are 18 residues in the CDR3. CDR3 in DNA: TGTGCCAGCAGTGCTGACCTTGGTCGGGCAGGGGGGAGAACTGAAGCTTTCTTT. Protein: CASSADLGRAGGRTEAFF.

The V and J genes are TRBV28 and TRBJ1-2; perhaps TRBD1 as D (6 bases). CDR1 is MDHEN and CDR2 is SYDVKM in the germline V gene. V dropped 7 bases and J dropped 5 bases, with 14 bases sitting between them. The CDR3 length is 13 residues. DNA for the CDR3: TGTGCCAGCATAAAGGACAGACCTTATGGCTACACCTTC. The encoded protein is CASIKDRPYGYTF.

The sample holds a few counts of this clone. This chain's CDR3 is CASSPRSGGGSSYNEQFF. In nucleotides, the CDR3 is TGTGCCAGCAGCCCCCGCTCTGGCGGGGGGAGCTCCTACAATGAGCAGTTCTTC. The gene calls are TRBV5-4 and TRBJ2-1; 8 bases align to TRBD2. Unmatched junction bases numbered 12, after V lost 4 bases and J lost 0 bases. The germline CDR1 and CDR2 sequences are SGHNT and YYREEE (reference sequence). The CDR3 is made up of 18 amino acids.

This clone was observed once. The chain carries TRBV5-1 and TRBJ2-7; 8 nucleotides align to TRBD1. CDR1 SGHRS and CDR2 YFSETQ come from the germline V gene. The CDR3 length is 16 residues. V lost 4 bases and J lost 3; bases outside the gene matches: 12. The CDR3 loop is CASSGSFGTGDYEQYF. DNA of the CDR3: TGCGCCAGCAGCGGGAGTTTTGGGACAGGTGACTACGAGCAGTACTTC.

There are a few counts of this clone. CDR3 amino acids: CATRGLAGGNTGELFF. In DNA form, the CDR3 reads TGTGCCACCAGGGGACTAGCGGGGGGGAACACCGGGGAGCTGTTTTTT. The gene calls are TRBV15 and TRBJ2-2; 15 bases agree with TRBD2. The germline CDR1 and CDR2 sequences are LNHNV and YYDKDF (reference sequence). With V trimmed by 6 bases and J by 1 base, 0 bases remained unmatched. This CDR3 spans 16 amino acids.

In the case of this clone: The same CDR3 arises from other DNA sequences in this sample as well. This chain joins TRBV18 and TRBJ1-2; D call uncertain. The CDR3 has 13 amino acids. The ends were cut back, 0 bases at V and 3 bases at J, with 5 bases in the middle. Germline CDR1 and CDR2: KGHSH and LQKENI. The CDR3 DNA follows: TGTGCCAGCTCACCACCGTCAGACTATGGCTACACCTTC. Translation gives CASSPPSDYGYTF.

V is TRBV30 and J is TRBJ2-2; D possibly corresponds to TRBD2 (5 bases). The CDR3 is 15 amino acids. Germline V CDR1 and CDR2: GTSNPN, SVGIG (reference sequence). Between the trimmed V and J ends, which lost 0 bases and 4 bases, there was a span of 12 bases. The CDR3 loop reads CAWSVLVQITGELFF. CDR3 DNA: TGTGCCTGGAGTGTACTAGTACAGATCACCGGGGAGCTGTTTTTT.

The chain recombines TRBV6-2 or TRBV6-3 with TRBJ2-3; the match to TRBD2 covers 11 bases. Trimming cost V 2 bases and J 5 bases; bases outside gene matches: 6. The CDR3 is 16 amino acids. Per germline, CDR1 MNHEY and CDR2 SVGEGT. The CDR3 is CASSYPGLAVGDTQYF. DNA for the CDR3: TGTGCCAGCAGTTACCCGGGACTAGCGGTGGGAGATACGCAGTATTTT.

This clone has a single count. The chain carries TRBV5-6 and TRBJ1-4, with 7 bases matching TRBD1. The CDR3 sequence is 14 residues long. Trimming removed 1 base from V and 8 bases from J; junction bases left unmatched: 5. Germline assignment: CDR1 SGHDT and CDR2 YYEEEE. The CDR3 DNA is TGTGCCAGCAGCTTGAGGACAGGAAGCGAAAAACTGTTTTTT. Its translation: CASSLRTGSEKLFF.

Turning to this clone: No conserved phenylalanine or tryptophan ends this CDR3, so it is likely a read error. The limits of the CDR3 on the DNA are not certain, so only TCRdb's listed CDR3 is given. The chain couples TRBV28 to TRBJ2-7; the table names TRBD2, a call not compared with the DNA. The CDR3 sequence runs 16 residues, both termini included. Germline V gives CDR1 MDHEN, CDR2 SYDVKM. CDR3 loop: CASSPTGTGRVWGLAI.

The rearrangement uses TRBV24-1 and TRBJ1-3; 7 nucleotides match TRBD1. V was clipped by 4 bases and J by 1 base; unmatched bases: 3. Germline CDR1 KGHDR, CDR2 SFDVKD. The CDR3 spans 15 residues. The CDR3 sequence is CATSDSTGSGNTIYF. The CDR3 nucleotides read TGTGCCACCAGTGACTCGACAGGGTCTGGAAACACCATATATTTT.

The V and J genes are TRBV5-4 and TRBJ2-7; D is unclear. Trimming left V 0 bases short and J 1 base short, with 8 bases between. CDR3 length: 14 residues. Germline V gene sequence: CDR1 SGHNT, CDR2 YYREEE (reference sequence). The CDR3 loop reads CASSLVVGSYEQYF. CDR3 DNA sequence: TGTGCCAGCAGCTTGGTGGTCGGTTCCTACGAGCAGTACTTC.

This clone was seen only a few times. The gene calls are TRBV29-1 and TRBJ2-5; D is possibly TRBD1 (6 bases). Trimming pared 8 bases from V and 2 bases from J, leaving 12 bases between. The CDR3 runs to 12 residues. The germline V gene has CDR1 SQVTM and CDR2 ANQGSEA. The CDR3 loop is CSTGQIQETQYF. The CDR3 bases are TGCAGCACCGGACAGATACAAGAGACCCAGTACTTC.

The chain is built from TRBV2 and TRBJ2-3; 11 bases line up with TRBD2. The V gene's germline CDR1 is SNHLY and CDR2 FYNNEI. After removal of 4 bases from V and 2 bases from J, the junction contained 2 bases not matched to a gene. The CDR3 spans 15 residues. The CDR3 DNA sequence: TGTGCCAGCAGTGGACTAGCGGGGCTCACAGATACGCAGTATTTT. Amino acids: CASSGLAGLTDTQYF.

The V and J genes are TRBV10-1 and TRBJ2-7, with D perhaps matching TRBD1 (6 bases). Trimming took 5 bases from V and 9 from J, leaving 17 bases between them. The CDR3 totals 13 residues. Germline V lookup: CDR1 WNHNN, CDR2 SYGVQD (reference sequence). DNA for the CDR3: TGCGCCAGCAGTAAGGGTCAGGGGTTCGCGCAGTACTTC. Protein product: CASSKGQGFAQYF.

The V gene is TRBV28, the J gene TRBJ1-1, with a weak D call TRBD1 (5 bases). The germline V gene has CDR1 MDHEN and CDR2 SYDVKM. CDR3 length: 11 residues. V lost 6 bases and J 4 bases, leaving 6 bases between the germline ends. The CDR3 sequence: CASRTGTEAFF. The CDR3 DNA sequence: TGTGCCAGCAGAACAGGCACTGAAGCTTTCTTT.

This rearrangement joins TRBV5-5 to TRBJ1-1, with TRBD1 matching over 8 bases. With 2 bases clipped from V and 2 bases from J, the junction kept 8 bases outside the gene matches. Germline-derived CDR1 and CDR2 are SGHKS and YYEKEE (reference sequence). This CDR3 is 16 amino acids long. The CDR3 nucleotides are TGTGCCAGCAGCTTTCGTACAGGGGGGATAAACACTGAAGCTTTCTTT. This gives the protein CASSFRTGGINTEAFF.

The genes are TRBV6-5 and TRBJ1-2, with a tentative D call TRBD1 (5 bases). There are 16 residues in the CDR3. Germline CDR1 and CDR2: MNHEY and SVGAGI. V lost 4 bases to trimming and J lost 0 bases, with 15 bases between them. The CDR3 sequence: CASSFYRDSANYGYTF. CDR3 sequence (DNA): TGTGCCAGCAGTTTTTATCGGGACTCAGCTAACTATGGCTACACCTTC.

The chain couples TRBV30 to TRBJ1-1, with D possibly TRBD1 on 5 matching bases. The CDR3 totals 17 residues. The V gene lost 3 bases and the J gene lost 0 bases, with 20 bases spanning the gap. Germline lookup yields CDR1 GTSNPN and CDR2 SVGIG (reference sequence). The CDR3 spells CAWSGGRLTVMNTEAFF. In DNA, the CDR3 is TGTGCCTGGAGCGGGGGACGGTTGACCGTCATGAACACTGAAGCTTTCTTT.

This chain links TRBV5-4 with TRBJ2-1; 9 bases fit TRBD2. After removal of 4 bases from V and 5 bases from J, the junction contained 10 bases not matched to a gene. The CDR3 length is 16 residues. Germline CDR1 is SGHNT and CDR2 is YYREEE (reference sequence). CDR3 coding DNA: TGTGCCAGCAGCCTGAGTGGCGGGAGGGCCCACAATGAGCAGTTCTTC. This sequence encodes CASSLSGGRAHNEQFF.